A selection of T cell receptor beta chains follows, all from one sample in a study of early T cells in non-severe SARS-CoV-2 infection. A single record per CDR3 protein comes from TCRdb applying MiXCR to the 5' RACE reads. The sample includes about 49,000 distinct CDR3 sequences, roughly 12% of them seen just once. The sample taken for sequencing was whole blood. The receptor set was obtained from an adult who was a healthcare worker with PCR-confirmed SARS-CoV-2 infection or an uninfected control (not recorded which). Each CDR3 is given with its conserved first and last residue. The D gene is left open where the match is weak. Rows may omit the clone size; those that give it use once, few, many or a size class.

>.|TRBJ2-7|.|TRBV10-3
TGTGCCATCAGCGACAACTACGAGCAGTACTTC
CAISDNYEQYF
>TRBD2|TRBJ2-1|.|TRBV19
TGTGCCAGTAGTATCAGCGGGAGGGCCGTGAATGAGCAGTTCTTC
CASSISGRAVNEQFF
>TRBD2|TRBJ2-2|few|TRBV6-2/TRBV6-3
TGTGCCAGCAGGGGACTAGCGGGAGGGCCCGGAAACACCGGGGAGCTGTTTTTT
CASRGLAGGPGNTGELFF
>.|TRBJ2-5|.|TRBV15
TGTGCCACCAGCAGAGATAGGCCTGTTAGGGGTGAGACCCAGTACTTC
CATSRDRPVRGETQYF
>TRBD1|TRBJ2-2|.|TRBV7-9
TGTGCCAGCAGCCTACCGGACAGGGAGAACACCGGGGAGCTGTTTTTT
CASSLPDRENTGELFF
>.|TRBJ2-7|few|TRBV11-3
TGTGCCAGCAGCTCCCTGACATTCGCCTCCTACGAGCAGTACTTC
CASSSLTFASYEQYF
>.|TRBJ2-7|many|TRBV9
TGTGCCAGCAGCGTAGGGGTGTCCGCCTACGAGCAGTACTTC
CASSVGVSAYEQYF
>.|TRBJ2-3|.|TRBV5-1
TGCGCCAGCAGCTTGCGCCTCACAGATACGCAGTATTTT
CASSLRLTDTQYF
>.|TRBJ2-2|many|TRBV7-3
TGTGCCAGCAGCTTAAGGGTGGGAGACTCGAACACCGGGGAGCTGTTTTTT
CASSLRVGDSNTGELFF
>.|TRBJ2-3|few|TRBV6-1
TGTGCCAGCAGTGACAGGGCCGCTGTGCAGTATTTT
CASSDRAAVQYF
>.|TRBJ2-5|many|TRBV7-9
TGTGCCAGCAGCTTAGTAATGGGGGTTGAAGAGACCCAGTACTTC
CASSLVMGVEETQYF
>.|TRBJ1-1|.|TRBV11-1
TGTGCCAGCAGCTTCTATACGGGCACTGAAGCTTTCTTT
CASSFYTGTEAFF
>.|TRBJ2-1|few|TRBV5-1
TGCGCCAGCAGCTGGAGCGACGGGTCTTACAATGAGCAGTTCTTC
CASSWSDGSYNEQFF
>.|TRBJ2-5|.|TRBV6-6
TGTGCCAGCAGTTACTCGAGTCCAGCGGGTACAGGCCGAGAGACCCAGTACTTC
CASSYSSPAGTGRETQYF
>TRBD1|TRBJ2-7|few|TRBV10-3
TGTGCCATCAGTGATAATCTGGGACAGGGCTCCTACGAGCAGTACTTC
CAISDNLGQGSYEQYF
>.|TRBJ1-2|once|TRBV9
TGTGCCAGCAGCGTAGCACAGGGCGATTATGGCTACACCTTC
CASSVAQGDYGYTF
>.|TRBJ2-7|.|TRBV18
TGTGCCAGCTCACCCCTCAGGGGGGGCCTTAACTACGAGCAGTACTTC
CASSPLRGGLNYEQYF
>TRBD1|TRBJ2-4|.|TRBV28
TGTGCCAGCAGTCCCGGGACAGTTCTAGCCAAAAACATTCAGTACTTC
CASSPGTVLAKNIQYF
>TRBD1|TRBJ1-2|many|TRBV10-3
TGTGCCATCAGGGGGACAGGGCTGAACTATGGCTACACCTTC
CAIRGTGLNYGYTF
>.|TRBJ2-1|few|TRBV6-5
TGTGCCAGCAGTTACTCGAATTTAGCCCGTGAGCAGTTCTTC
CASSYSNLAREQFF
>TRBD2|TRBJ2-5|many|TRBV10-3
TGTGCCATCAGTGAGCTAGCGGGGGAAGGGGAGACCCAGTACTTC
CAISELAGEGETQYF
>.|TRBJ1-5|.|TRBV11-2
TGTGCCAGCAGCTTAGATACCTATCAGCCCCAGCATTTT
CASSLDTYQPQHF
>TRBD1|TRBJ1-2|few|TRBV6-5
TGTGCCAGCAGTTACGGACAGGGGGCTAACTATGGCTACACCTTC
CASSYGQGANYGYTF
>.|TRBJ1-5|few|TRBV7-2
TGTGCCAGCAGCTTAGGACGATTCAATCAGCCCCAGCATTTT
CASSLGRFNQPQHF
>.|TRBJ1-4|many|TRBV6-1
TGTGCCAGCAGTGAAGCGGGAGGCTCTGGGGAAAAACTGTTTTTT
CASSEAGGSGEKLFF
>.|TRBJ2-1|few|TRBV7-2
TGTGCCAGCAGCTTAGTGTTTCAGGGAGGGGGCGCACGCAATGAGCAGTTCTTC
CASSLVFQGGGARNEQFF
>.|TRBJ2-1|many|TRBV29-1
TGCAGCGCTGCAGACCGGGAGAGGAATGAGCAGTTCTTC
CSAADRERNEQFF
>.|TRBJ1-1|few|TRBV7-8
TGTGCCAGCAGCAGCAGTCGGGGGGAGATCCCCACTGAAGCTTTCTTT
CASSSSRGEIPTEAFF
>.|TRBJ1-3|many|TRBV10-3
TGTGCCATCAGTGACGATCCATTTGGAAACACCATATATTTT
CAISDDPFGNTIYF
>.|TRBJ1-5|many|TRBV20-1
TGCAGTGCTACCGGGGGTCAGAATCAGCCCCAGCATTTT
CSATGGQNQPQHF
>.|TRBJ2-7|.|TRBV10-2
TGCGCCAGCATAGGCCCTTCGCGGGGGCGAACCTACGAGCAGTACTTC
CASIGPSRGRTYEQYF
>.|TRBJ1-2|many|TRBV7-2
TGTGCCAGCAGCTTAGATGGGGGGTCTAACTATGGCTACACCTTC
CASSLDGGSNYGYTF
>.|TRBJ2-6|few|TRBV7-6
TGTGCCAGCAGCCTTAGTGGCTCTGGGGCCAACGTCCTGACTTTC
CASSLSGSGANVLTF
>.|TRBJ2-2|.|TRBV27
TGTGCCAGCAAGGTCAGTCACACCGGGGAGCTGTTTTTT
CASKVSHTGELFF
>TRBD1|TRBJ1-2|.|TRBV28
TGTGCCAGCCGGACAGGGGGCTACTATGGCTACACCTTC
CASRTGGYYGYTF
>.|TRBJ2-3|.|TRBV29-1
TGCAGCGTGCAACCTGGCGCAGATACGCAGTATTTT
CSVQPGADTQYF
>.|TRBJ1-1|many|TRBV7-2
TGTGCCAGCAGCAGGGACACCAACACTGAAGCTTTCTTT
CASSRDTNTEAFF
>.|TRBJ2-3|.|TRBV29-1
TGCAGCGTTGAACCCCAGGCACCAGATACGCAGTATTTT
CSVEPQAPDTQYF
>TRBD2|TRBJ2-1|.|TRBV18
TGTGCCAGCTCACTTATGGGACTAGCGGGAGTTAATGAGCAGTTCTTC
CASSLMGLAGVNEQFF
>.|TRBJ2-6|many|TRBV7-9
TGTGCCAGCAGCTTAAGAGCCAGCTCTGGGGCCAACGTCCTGACTTTC
CASSLRASSGANVLTF
>TRBD2|TRBJ2-4|.|TRBV3-1
TGTGCCAGCAGCCCAGGCGGGACTAGCGGAAACATTCAGTACTTC
CASSPGGTSGNIQYF
>.|TRBJ1-6|many|TRBV18
TGTGCCAGCTCACTGGCGCAGGGACTCAATTCACCCCTCCACTTT
CASSLAQGLNSPLHF
>TRBD1|TRBJ1-2|.|TRBV28
TGTGCCAGCCGGCCAGGGGGCAATAACTATGGCTACACCTTC
CASRPGGNNYGYTF
>TRBD2|TRBJ2-7|many|TRBV20-1
TGCAGTGCTAGGGTTTACTTAGCGGGAGGATACGAGCAGTACTTC
CSARVYLAGGYEQYF
>.|TRBJ1-4|many|TRBV15
TGTGCCACCAGCAGAGTCGGGACCGTACGCTCTAATGAAAAACTGTTTTTT
CATSRVGTVRSNEKLFF
>.|TRBJ2-7|many|TRBV6-1
TGTGCCAGCAGGAACTATAACTCCTACGAGCAGTACTTC
CASRNYNSYEQYF
>TRBD1|TRBJ2-7|.|TRBV7-8
TGTGCCAGCAGCCAGTGGGGACAGGCCTACGAGCAGTACTTC
CASSQWGQAYEQYF
>.|TRBJ1-1|many|TRBV10-3
TGTGCCATCAGCGAACAAGCGAACACTGAAGCTTTCTTT
CAISEQANTEAFF
>.|TRBJ2-2|.|TRBV5-4
TGTGCCAGCAGCATCCGGCAGGCGGGGTCCACCGGGGAGCTGTTTTTT
CASSIRQAGSTGELFF
>TRBD2|TRBJ2-7|.|TRBV30
TGTGCCTGGAGTGCTAGCGGGTTGACCTACGAGCAGTACTTC
CAWSASGLTYEQYF
>.|TRBJ1-2|.|TRBV2
TGTGCCAGCATCAAAGGGGGAGCTAACTATGGCTACACCTTC
CASIKGGANYGYTF
>.|TRBJ2-7|few|TRBV6-5
TGTGCCAGCAGCCCCCGAGAGGGCTCCTACGAGCAGTACTTC
CASSPREGSYEQYF
>TRBD1|TRBJ2-2|once|TRBV29-1
TGCAGCGTTGAACGGACAGGGAGCACCGGGGAGCTGTTTTTT
CSVERTGSTGELFF
>.|TRBJ2-1|few|TRBV3-1
TGTGCCAGCAGCCAAGTCGAGGGGAGCTCCTACAATGAGCAGTTCTTC
CASSQVEGSSYNEQFF
>.|TRBJ2-3|few|TRBV27
TGTGCCAGCAGTTTAGGACAGTCAGATACGCAGTATTTT
CASSLGQSDTQYF